This T cell receptor (beta chain) was observed in a study of early T cells in non-severe SARS-CoV-2 infection. V lost 4 bases, J lost 7 bases, and 10 bases lay in between. The CDR3 consists of 12 residues. CDR1 and CDR2 (germline): SGHDN, FVKESK. TCRdb ran MiXCR on the 5' RACE reads and lists one entry per CDR3 protein. The sample shows around 76,000 distinct CDR3 sequences, about 10% of them seen only once. The sample consisted of whole blood. The gene calls are TRBV14 and TRBJ1-2; D is perhaps TRBD1 (6 bases). The TCR sequence derives from an adult who was a healthcare worker with PCR-confirmed SARS-CoV-2 infection or an uninfected control (not recorded which). The CDR3 coding sequence is TGTGCCAGCAGCCTTGGACAGTCTGGCTACACCTTC. Translation gives CASSLGQSGYTF.